These 21 T cell receptor beta chains originate from one sample sequenced in a study of cytomegalovirus exposure and HLA in healthy donors. PCR involved 60 Vbeta and 13 Jbeta primers. Profiled with immunoSEQ multiplex PCR; TCRdb holds only in-frame clones, not every one. The top ten clones hold about 1.9% of a sample with 120,000 or so clones, 15% to 19% of them seen once. The specimen was PBMCs. The source of these receptors is a young woman in good health and CMV-seronegative.

The rearrangement links TRBV2 to TRBJ1-5, with D maybe TRBD1 (6 bases). Germline V gene lookup returns CDR1 SNHLY and CDR2 FYNNEI. Trimming cost V 5 bases and J 2 bases, with 13 bases left between them. This CDR3 has 15 amino acids. In DNA form, the CDR3 reads TGTGCCAGCAGTTTGGAGAGGACAGGCAATCAGCCCCAGCATTTT. Translated: CASSLERTGNQPQHF.

This chain joins TRBV2 and TRBJ2-1; no reliable D call. V dropped 6 bases and J dropped 0 bases, with 9 bases sitting between them. CDR1 and CDR2 (germline): SNHLY, FYNNEI. The CDR3 loop spans 14 amino acids. CDR3 protein: CASRAQSSYNEQFF. Here the CDR3 DNA reads TGTGCCAGCAGAGCGCAAAGCTCCTACAATGAGCAGTTCTTC. Supplemented by reference TRBV2 and TRBJ2-1, the full variable domain reads EPEVTQTPSHQVTQMGQEVILRCVPISNHLYFYWYRQILGQKVEFLVSFYNNEISEKSEIFDDQFSVERPDGSNFTLKIRSTKLEDSAMYFCASRAQSSYNEQFFGPGTRLTVL.

V usage is TRBV19 and J usage is TRBJ2-5; 9 nucleotides match TRBD2. The length of the CDR3 is 16 residues. Germline CDR1 reads LNHDA; CDR2 reads SQIVND (reference sequence). V was pared by 8 bases and J by 2 bases, with 12 bases of the junction left unmatched. CDR3 DNA sequence: TGTGCCAGTTCAGAGGCGGGGGGGTTAATACAAGAGACCCAGTACTTC. Translating gives CASSEAGGLIQETQYF.

This rearrangement joins TRBV5-3 to TRBJ2-5; a weak D match, TRBD2 (5 bases). TRBV5-3 is reported as an ORF; its role is uncertain. The V gene lost 5 bases and the J gene lost 5 bases, with 10 bases spanning the gap. This CDR3 is built from 12 residues. CDR3: CARSWSGETQYF. In DNA form, the CDR3 reads TGTGCCAGAAGTTGGAGCGGCGAGACCCAGTACTTC.

The rearrangement joins TRBV5-6 to TRBJ2-2, with D possibly being TRBD2 (6 bases). The CDR3 sequence is 15 residues long. Germline CDR1 reads SGHDT; CDR2 reads YYEEEE. V lost 1 base and J 0 bases, leaving 7 bases between the germline ends. The CDR3 loop is CASSLQRANTGELFF. CDR3 bases: TGTGCCAGCAGCTTGCAGCGGGCGAACACCGGGGAGCTGTTTTTT.

The sample holds a few counts of this clone. The V gene is TRBV6-6, the J gene TRBJ2-7, with 11 bases fitting TRBD2. This CDR3 contains 15 residues. With V trimmed by 5 bases and J by 7 bases, 10 bases remained unmatched. Germline V gene lookup returns CDR1 MNHNY and CDR2 SVGAGI (reference sequence). The CDR3 DNA reads TGTGCCAGCAGTCTCCTTAGCGGGAGGGCCAGGGAGCAGTACTTC. As protein: CASSLLSGRAREQYF.

This clone has only a few counts. This sequence joins TRBV18 and TRBJ2-3; D call uncertain. From germline, CDR1 is KGHSH and CDR2 LQKENI. The CDR3 loop spans 13 amino acids. V was pared by 0 bases and J by 6 bases, with 7 bases between. CDR3: CASSPPPVDTQYF. The CDR3 DNA reads TGTGCCAGCTCACCACCCCCCGTTGATACGCAGTATTTT.

DNA for the CDR3: TGCGCCAGCAGACAGGGGAACCCTGGAAACACCATATATTTT. It encodes CASRQGNPGNTIYF. J is TRBJ1-3 and V is TRBV5-1; TRBD1 matches 7 bases. Germline CDR1 and CDR2: SGHRS and YFSETQ. This CDR3 contains 14 residues. J lost 2 bases, V lost 5 bases, and 4 bases had no gene match.

In its sample, this clone was seen a few times. This chain uses TRBV5-1 with TRBJ1-5, with 11 bases fitting TRBD1. Trimming removed 0 bases from V and 4 bases from J; junction bases left unmatched: 3. Per the germline V gene, CDR1 is SGHRS and CDR2 is YFSETQ. The CDR3 runs 16 residues. The CDR3 DNA reads as TGCGCCAGCAGCTTGGGCGGGACAGGGGGGAATCAGCCCCAGCATTTT. Translating gives CASSLGGTGGNQPQHF.

Only a few counts were recorded for this clone. The chain joins TRBV30 to TRBJ2-2; 13 nucleotides match TRBD2. The CDR3 extends over 14 amino acids. CDR1 GTSNPN and CDR2 SVGIG come from the germline V gene (reference sequence). V shed 8 bases and J 7 bases; nucleotides not matched to a gene: 7. This CDR3 reads CASTSGGAVGELFF. CDR3 bases: TGTGCCAGTACTAGCGGGGGGGCCGTCGGGGAGCTGTTTTTT.

This clone appeared a few times. The chain couples TRBV6-5 to TRBJ2-7, with D tentatively TRBD1 (6 bases). V dropped 6 bases and J dropped 1 base, with 13 bases sitting between them. This CDR3 spans 14 amino acids. From germline, CDR1 is MNHEY and CDR2 SVGAGI. The CDR3 reads CASRNDRISYEQYF. CDR3 DNA: TGTGCCAGCAGAAACGACAGGATTTCCTACGAGCAGTACTTC.

The rearrangement joins TRBV18 to TRBJ1-5, with 7 bases identical to TRBD1. Germline CDR1 is KGHSH and CDR2 is LQKENI. The CDR3 is 12 residues long. With 3 bases clipped from V and 13 bases from J, the junction kept 6 bases outside the gene matches. CDR3 loop: CASSPPTGQQHF. In nucleotides, the CDR3 is TGTGCCAGCTCACCTCCGACAGGGCAGCAGCATTTT.

A few counts support this clone. The J gene is TRBJ1-1, the V gene TRBV30; 7 bases line up with TRBD1. Germline-derived CDR1 and CDR2 are GTSNPN and SVGIG (reference sequence). This CDR3 region has 13 residues. Trimming removed 0 bases from V and 6 bases from J; junction bases left unmatched: 4. The CDR3 DNA follows: TGTGCCTGGAGTGTCCAGGGGGTCTCTGAAGCTTTCTTT. Translation: CAWSVQGVSEAFF.

This clone occurred a few times. The V call is TRBV9, the J call TRBJ2-7; 8 positions match TRBD2. V was pared by 4 bases and J by 3 bases, with 3 bases of the junction left unmatched. This CDR3 spans 13 amino acids. From germline, CDR1 is SGDLS and CDR2 YYNGEE. The DNA for the CDR3 is TGTGCCAGCAGCCAGGGACTAGTCTACGAGCAGTACTTC. This translates into CASSQGLVYEQYF.

This clone has only a few counts. Here the CDR3 reads CASSLDRGASGPYEQYF. CDR3 sequence (DNA): TGTGCCAGCAGCTTGGACCGCGGGGCTAGCGGCCCCTACGAGCAGTACTTC. The V gene is TRBV5-6, the J gene TRBJ2-7, with TRBD2 matching over 7 bases. The CDR3 runs 17 residues. Trimming at V came to 0 bases and at J to 2 bases, leaving 11 bases not matched to a gene. Germline CDR1 is SGHDT and CDR2 is YYEEEE.

The sample holds a few counts of this clone. This rearrangement joins TRBV15 to TRBJ2-2; TRBD2 agrees at 16 bases. CDR1 and CDR2 (germline): LNHNV, YYDKDF (reference sequence). V was pared by 0 bases and J by 4 bases, with 5 bases of the junction left unmatched. The CDR3 contains 19 residues. The CDR3 loop is CATSRDGGLAGGLTGELFF. The CDR3 DNA is TGTGCCACCAGCAGAGATGGGGGACTAGCGGGAGGGCTCACCGGGGAGCTGTTTTTT.

The sample holds a few counts of this clone. This chain uses TRBV25-1 with TRBJ2-1; 7 nucleotides agree with TRBD2. Germline V gene sequence: CDR1 MGHDK, CDR2 SYGVNS. V was pared by 1 base and J by 0 bases, with 9 bases of the junction left unmatched. The length of the CDR3 is 18 residues. The CDR3 DNA sequence: TGTGCCAGCAGTGAATTGAGTAGCGGGCCCGGCTCCTACAATGAGCAGTTCTTC. It codes for CASSELSSGPGSYNEQFF.

This sequence joins TRBV10-3 and TRBJ2-7; the D gene is possibly TRBD1 (5 bases). This CDR3 spans 14 amino acids. Germline V gene data show CDR1 as ENHRY and CDR2 as SYGVKD. Trimming removed 1 base from V and 3 bases from J, with 10 bases in between. The DNA of the CDR3 is TGTGCCATCAGTGAGTTAGGGGCGAACTACGAGCAGTACTTC. Its translation: CAISELGANYEQYF.

This chain links TRBV4-2 with TRBJ2-3; maybe TRBD1 (5 bases). This CDR3 contains 13 residues. Per the germline V gene, CDR1 is LGHNA and CDR2 is YNFKEQ. V lost 3 bases to trimming and J lost 8 bases, with 12 bases between them. The CDR3 loop reads CASSHRAGRTQYF. CDR3 nucleotide sequence: TGTGCCAGCAGCCACAGGGCTGGACGTACGCAGTATTTT.

This clone has more than one count but fewer than ten. The chain has TRBV27 and TRBJ2-1; 8 nucleotides agree with TRBD1. The CDR3 sequence is 16 residues long. Trimming removed 1 base from V and 7 bases from J; junction bases left unmatched: 9. Germline V CDR1 and CDR2: MNHEY, SMNVEV (reference sequence). This CDR3 is CASSLLGRGLVNEQFF. The CDR3 DNA reads TGTGCCAGCAGTTTATTGGGCAGGGGGCTAGTAAATGAGCAGTTCTTC.

The rearrangement joins TRBV15 to TRBJ1-5; D is uncertain. CDR1 LNHNV and CDR2 YYDKDF come from the germline V gene (reference sequence). Trimming cost V 1 base and J 5 bases, with 9 bases left between them. The CDR3 loop spans 14 amino acids. The CDR3 reads CATSRGAVDQPQHF. Written as DNA, the CDR3 is TGTGCCACCAGCAGAGGGGCAGTAGATCAGCCCCAGCATTTT.